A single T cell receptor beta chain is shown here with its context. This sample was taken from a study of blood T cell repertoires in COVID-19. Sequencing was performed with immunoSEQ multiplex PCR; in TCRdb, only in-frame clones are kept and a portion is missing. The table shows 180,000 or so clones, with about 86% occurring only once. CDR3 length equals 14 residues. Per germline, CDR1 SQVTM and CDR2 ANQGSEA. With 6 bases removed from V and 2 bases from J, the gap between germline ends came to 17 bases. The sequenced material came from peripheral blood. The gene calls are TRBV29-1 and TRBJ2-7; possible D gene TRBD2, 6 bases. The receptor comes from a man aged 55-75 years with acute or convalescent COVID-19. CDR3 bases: TGCAGCGTGGCCCCCGGGGGTCAAGCCTACGAGCAGTACTTC. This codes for CSVAPGGQAYEQYF.